This TCR beta chain was recovered during a study of blood T cell repertoires in COVID-19. CDR3 length: 13 residues. CDR1 SGHTA and CDR2 FQGNSA come from the germline V gene. V lost 5 bases, J lost 9 bases, and 17 bases lay in between. TCRdb's copy holds only in-frame clones and misses some; the assay was immunoSEQ multiplex PCR. This table holds a few hundred thousand clones, about 86% found once. This clonotype was sampled from a woman aged 70-85 years with COVID-19, enrolled during active disease. V is TRBV7-2 and J is TRBJ2-7; D possibly corresponds to TRBD2 (6 bases). Sequenced sample: peripheral blood. Here the CDR3 DNA reads TGTGCCAGCAGCCCACGTCAGCTCGGGGGGCAGTACTTC. The encoded protein is CASSPRQLGGQYF.